The present entry profiles one T cell receptor (beta chain) with its context. Its antigen has not been determined. The input lacks base qualities; no much larger clone sits a single base away. PBMCs were isolated by Ficoll-Paque density gradient centrifugation. The germline V gene specifies SGHRS as CDR1 and YFSETQ as CDR2. The cysteine opens and the phenylalanine closes a CDR3 of 14 amino acids. Of the read, only the CDR3 DNA is kept; its 42 bases are in frame from base 1. The germline V end is reduced by 4 bases and the J end by 10 bases; junction bases left unmatched: 7. These data are taken from a study of T-cell memory formation after mild COVID-19 (dated by TCRdb to the early 2020s). About the study as a whole: TCR sequence clusters from the two donors were found to be largely donor specific. T-cell clones expanding and contracting after mild COVID-19 in a couple of donors were tracked by longitudinal TCRalpha and TCRbeta repertoire sequencing. Two young, previously healthy adult volunteers made up the cohort, one male and one female. Overall study outcomes, separate from this receptor: Contracting CD4+ clones were located mainly in the CM and EM memory subsets, whereas CD8+ clones were found to be enriched in EMRA. Balanced CD4/CD8 phenotypes were observed for clones contracting from day 15 to 85, whereas a bias towards CD4+ was observed for a second wave of clones expanding from day 15 to 37. Only two mild cases were covered by the study, and larger cohorts that include severe cases with pre-infection samples were considered necessary. Some responding clones were detected in pre-infection memory, suggesting pre-existing cross-reactive memory T cells joined the SARS-CoV-2 response. SARS-CoV-2 specificity was not confirmed for the second-wave clones peaking on day 37.

Sequenced using an Illumina NovaSeq 6000. Using 5'RACE with constant-segment primers, TCRalpha and TCRbeta cDNA libraries were constructed, with sample barcodes and unique molecular identifiers added in the process. Trizol reagent was used to extract RNA from every sample. Libraries were amplified in two PCR steps, with a second sample barcode and Illumina TruSeq adapters added in the second step. Sequencing of the libraries was done on an Illumina NovaSeq, producing 2 x 150 bp paired-end reads. Per the authors' processing: With migec v1.2.7, reads were demultiplexed and then collapsed into UMI-guided consensus sequences. Using mixcr v2.1.11, UMI consensuses were aligned to TRA and TRB V and J templates and then assembled into clonotypes. A clonotype was counted as expanded or contracted only when both edgeR and NoisET called the clonotype significant, with the noise models trained on biological replicates. edgeR calls used a false discovery rate-adjusted p below 0.01 and a log2 fold-change threshold of 1. As an exploratory analysis of dynamics, max-normalized trajectories of the 1000 most abundant clonotypes were examined by PCA with hierarchical clustering. Separately sequenced CD4+ and CD8+ repertoires were used to assign a CD4 or CD8 phenotype to each responding clone. TCRdb passed the public sequencing reads through fastp at Q25 and MiXCR, retaining productive beta sequences. Merged by CDR3 protein, the rows form single entries marked with the most common genes and DNA. The authors' filters were not applied to this entry. Present in this sample are 450,000 or so distinct CDR3 sequences, about 23% of which were seen just once. 9.5% to 15% of the sample rests with the top ten.

In this chain, TRBV5-1 is recombined with TRBJ2-3; 12 bases in between match TRBD1. Sequenced: PBMCs or a T cell subset sorted from them (not recorded which). The TCR was taken from an adult woman who had mild COVID-19 (a few samples of this study predate the infection). The sample titles of this study are shuffled in the database, so cell type and time point are left out; the donor was told from shared clones. The CDR3 in this case is CASSPDGTGGSQYF. The sequenced DNA is TGCGCCAGCAGCCCTGACGGGACAGGGGGCTCGCAGTATTTT.